These 28 T cell receptor beta chains share one sample of origin, sequenced in a study of T cells in Graves' hyperthyroidism and ophthalmopathy. It was RNA transcripts that yielded the amplified TCR beta CDR3 regions. First-round RT-PCR with HTBI primers amplified the TCR CDR3 region. Via MiXCR, TCRdb re-called the multiplex PCR reads, giving one row per CDR3 protein. The data show 350,000 or so distinct CDR3 sequences, with roughly 18% seen just once and about half held by the top ten. Sequencing was performed on blood. The receptors shown here come from a woman in her fifties or sixties with Graves' hyperthyroidism.

The J gene is TRBJ2-3, the V gene TRBV20-1; 8 nucleotides align to TRBD2. Germline CDR1 reads DFQATT; CDR2 reads SNEGSKA (reference sequence). Losses at the gene ends were 6 bases for V and 5 bases for J; bases not matched to a gene: 13. The CDR3 has 15 amino acids. The CDR3 loop is CSAITGGLALDTQYF. CDR3 bases: TGCAGTGCAATCACGGGAGGGCTAGCTTTAGATACGCAGTATTTT.

The chain is built from TRBV12-3 or TRBV12-4 and TRBJ2-5; D is uncertain. The ends were cut back, 1 base at V and 2 bases at J, with 5 bases in the middle. This CDR3 spans 13 amino acids. In DNA form, the CDR3 reads TGTGCCAGCAGTTTAGAGCTTCAAGAGACCCAGTACTTC. Protein sequence: CASSLELQETQYF.

This clonotype occurred a few times. The rearrangement joins TRBV20-1 to TRBJ1-2; a possible D gene is TRBD1 (6 bases). This CDR3 is 16 amino acids long. Germline V lookup: CDR1 DFQATT, CDR2 SNEGSKA (reference sequence). Trimming removed 0 bases from V and 0 bases from J, with 14 bases in between. DNA for the CDR3: TGCAGTGCTAGAGAAGGGGGACCCCGGTCTAACTATGGCTACACCTTC. The encoded protein is CSAREGGPRSNYGYTF.

This clonotype appeared a few times. V is TRBV30 and J is TRBJ1-6; D call uncertain. CDR3 size: 15 residues. The ends were cut back, 1 base at V and 7 bases at J, with 14 bases in the middle. Germline CDR1 reads GTSNPN; CDR2 reads SVGIG (reference sequence). CDR3 protein: CAWSGVGLWNSPLHF. Here the CDR3 DNA reads TGTGCCTGGAGTGGGGTCGGGTTGTGGAATTCACCCCTCCACTTT. Variable domain in full (rest from reference TRBV30 and TRBJ1-6): SQTIHQWPATLVQPVGSPLSLECTVEGTSNPNLYWYRQAAGRGLQLLFYSVGIGQISSEVPQNLSASRPQDRQFILSSKKLLLSDSGFYLCAWSGVGLWNSPLHFGNGTRLTVT.

The chain combines TRBV12-3 or TRBV12-4 with TRBJ2-7, with 12 positions matching TRBD2. The length of the CDR3 is 15 residues. J lost 5 bases, V lost 6 bases, and 8 bases had no gene match. CDR3 DNA sequence: TGTGCCAGCAGGGACACGACTAGCGGGAGTCACGAGCAGTACTTC. Translated, it gives CASRDTTSGSHEQYF.

This clonotype has only a few counts. V usage is TRBV6-8 and J usage is TRBJ2-1; D ambiguous. V was cut by 4 bases and J by 0 bases, with 10 bases left in between. CDR3 length: 15 residues. Germline V gives CDR1 MNHGY, CDR2 SAAAGT. CDR3 nucleotide sequence: TGTGCCAGCAGTTTACTCCTCTGCTCCTACAATGAGCAGTTCTTC. It specifies CASSLLLCSYNEQFF.

This sequence joins TRBV9 and TRBJ2-5; TRBD2 agrees at 13 bases. The V gene end was trimmed by 6 bases and the J gene end by 4 bases; junction bases not matched to a gene: 6. The CDR3 contains 15 residues. From germline, CDR1 is SGDLS and CDR2 YYNGEE. For the CDR3, the DNA is TGTGCCAGCAAGGAGACTAGCGGGGGGACAGAGACCCAGTACTTC. Residues: CASKETSGGTETQYF.

This chain joins TRBV20-1 and TRBJ2-3, with a possible D match to TRBD1 (6 bases). V shed 1 base and J shed 1 base, with 15 bases lying between them. Germline V gene lookup returns CDR1 DFQATT and CDR2 SNEGSKA (reference sequence). The CDR3 contains 16 residues. CDR3 sequence reads: CSARAADSLGTDTQYF. In DNA, the CDR3 is TGCAGTGCTAGAGCTGCGGACAGTCTTGGCACAGATACGCAGTATTTT.

The gene calls are TRBV25-1 and TRBJ2-7; 11 bases are shared with TRBD2. CDR1 is MGHDK and CDR2 is SYGVNS in the germline V gene. Losses at the gene ends were 3 bases for V and 0 bases for J; bases not matched to a gene: 1. The CDR3 length is 15 residues. The CDR3 loop is CASSDTSGSSYEQYF. CDR3 DNA sequence: TGTGCCAGCAGTGATACTAGCGGGAGCTCCTACGAGCAGTACTTC.

This chain links TRBV20-1 with TRBJ2-5, with D perhaps given as TRBD1 or TRBD2 (5 bases each). The CDR3 has 14 residues. V was pared by 2 bases and J by 4 bases, with 14 bases between. Germline CDR1 DFQATT, CDR2 SNEGSKA (reference sequence). The CDR3 loop reads CSARLEAGRETQYF. In DNA form, the CDR3 reads TGCAGTGCTAGATTGGAGGCAGGGAGAGAGACCCAGTACTTC.

The chain couples TRBV6-1 to TRBJ2-2, with D hard to call. Germline V lookup: CDR1 MNHNS, CDR2 SASEGT. Trimming stripped 6 bases from V and 5 bases from J, with 7 bases between. CDR3 length equals 12 residues. CDR3 coding DNA: TGTGCCAGCAGGGGCGCGACCGGGGAGCTGTTTTTT. It specifies CASRGATGELFF.

V gene TRBV20-1 combines with J gene TRBJ2-7; D could derive from TRBD1 or TRBD2 (5 bases each). Germline CDR1 reads DFQATT; CDR2 reads SNEGSKA (reference sequence). The CDR3 loop spans 11 amino acids. The ends were cut back, 3 bases at V and 12 bases at J, with 15 bases in the middle. CDR3 loop: CSASGSRDVYF. The CDR3 DNA follows: TGCAGTGCTAGCGGCTCCCGGGACGTGTACTTC.

This clonotype was counted between two and nine times. This chain joins TRBV6-2 or TRBV6-3 and TRBJ1-3, with a possible D match to TRBD1 (5 bases). CDR3 length: 15 residues. CDR1 is MNHEY, CDR2 SVGEGT, per germline. Trimming left V 2 bases short and J 5 bases short, with 13 bases between. The CDR3 loop is CASSYPAGTRNTIYF. In DNA form, the CDR3 reads TGTGCCAGCAGTTACCCAGCAGGGACGAGAAACACCATATATTTT.

This clonotype came up many times. The J gene is TRBJ1-1, the V gene TRBV12-3 or TRBV12-4; D possibly corresponds to TRBD1 (5 bases). This CDR3 contains 13 residues. Trimming stripped 6 bases from V and 7 bases from J, with 15 bases between. The CDR3 DNA reads as TGTGCCAGCAGCCTTAAGGGGAGGTTTGAAGCTTTCTTT. Its translation is CASSLKGRFEAFF.

This clonotype was recorded many times. The chain combines TRBV5-1 with TRBJ1-4; D might be TRBD1 (5 bases). V was shortened by 1 base and J by 7 bases, with 20 bases between the two germline ends. This CDR3 has 17 amino acids. Per germline, CDR1 SGHRS and CDR2 YFSETQ. The CDR3 nucleotides are TGCGCCAGCAGCTTGACGCCCGCCGGGACCGGGGGTGAAAAACTGTTTTTT. Translating it yields CASSLTPAGTGGEKLFF.

The sample holds many counts of this clonotype. This chain uses TRBV11-2 with TRBJ2-3, with 8 bases aligning to TRBD1. V trimming: 4 bases; J trimming: 4 bases; junction bases outside the gene matches: 10. This CDR3 has 16 amino acids. Germline V gene sequence: CDR1 SGHAT, CDR2 FQNNGV. The CDR3 reads CASSSYQDREADTQYF. The DNA for the CDR3 is TGTGCCAGCAGCTCGTACCAGGACAGGGAGGCAGATACGCAGTATTTT.

This clonotype was picked up a small number of times. J is TRBJ2-1 and V is TRBV3-1; TRBD2 matches at 7 bases. Germline V gene sequence: CDR1 LGHDT, CDR2 YNNKEL (reference sequence). J gave up 4 bases and V 0 bases, and 3 bases lay outside the gene matches. The CDR3 loop spans 15 amino acids. The CDR3 DNA sequence: TGTGCCAGCAGCCAAGATACTAGCGTATACAATGAGCAGTTCTTC. Its protein is CASSQDTSVYNEQFF.

Ten or more counts support this clonotype. This chain uses TRBV28 with TRBJ1-2, with D maybe TRBD1 (6 bases). Trimming pared 6 bases from V and 4 bases from J, leaving 9 bases between. The CDR3 loop spans 12 amino acids. The germline V gene has CDR1 MDHEN and CDR2 SYDVKM. The CDR3 bases are TGTGCCAGCAGCCTACAGGGCTATGGCTACACCTTC. It translates to CASSLQGYGYTF.

The V gene is TRBV2, the J gene TRBJ2-5; 8 bases are a match to TRBD1. The CDR3 is 15 amino acids. V dropped 5 bases and J dropped 4; count of bases not matched to a gene: 9. Germline-derived CDR1 and CDR2 are SNHLY and FYNNEI. The CDR3 DNA reads TGTGCCAGCAGTAAAGGACAGGGAGCGCGAGAGACCCAGTACTTC. Encoded protein: CASSKGQGARETQYF. Based on the CDR3 plus reference TRBV2 and TRBJ2-5, the full variable domain is EPEVTQTPSHQVTQMGQEVILRCVPISNHLYFYWYRQILGQKVEFLVSFYNNEISEKSEIFDDQFSVERPDGSNFTLKIRSTKLEDSAMYFCASSKGQGARETQYFGPGTRLLVL.

The chain couples TRBV4-1 to TRBJ2-1; 12 bases map to TRBD2. This CDR3 comprises 16 residues. V dropped 5 bases and J dropped 6; count of bases not matched to a gene: 8. Germline CDR1 and CDR2: MGHRA and YSYEKL. The CDR3 region is CASSTRLAGDPNEQFF. CDR3 coding DNA: TGCGCCAGCAGCACCCGACTAGCGGGGGACCCCAATGAGCAGTTCTTC.

A remark on this clonotype: The junction differs from germline at one of its ends, possibly a read error. The genes are TRBV11-2 and TRBJ2-5; either TRBD1 or TRBD2 may supply D (5 bases each). There are 13 residues in the CDR3. Germline CDR1 and CDR2: SGHAT and FQNNGV. This CDR3 is CASSLVEGETQYF. The CDR3 nucleotides are TGCGCCAGCAGCCTCGTTGAGGGGGAGACCCAGTACTTC.

Notes on this clonotype: A much larger clone differs from this one at a single base, so this may be a read error. The gene calls are TRBV12-3 or TRBV12-4 and TRBJ1-1; perhaps TRBD1 as D (5 bases). Trimming removed 4 bases from V and 5 bases from J, with 20 bases in between. The CDR3 length is 16 residues. This CDR3 reads CASSSRQRVVGTEAFF. In DNA, the CDR3 is TGTGCCAGCAGTTCTCGACAGAGGGTTGTAGGGACTGAAGCTTTCTTT.

The CDR3 reads CASSVGTGVNEQFF. As DNA, the CDR3 is TGTGCCAGCTCAGTCGGGACAGGGGTAAATGAGCAGTTCTTC. The V gene is TRBV18, the J gene TRBJ2-1; 10 bases agree with TRBD1. V dropped 5 bases and J dropped 7; count of bases not matched to a gene: 5. CDR3 size: 14 residues. Germline V lookup: CDR1 KGHSH, CDR2 LQKENI.

The genes are TRBV12-3 or TRBV12-4 and TRBJ1-2; TRBD1 matches 9 bases. V shed 7 bases, J shed 7 bases, and the junction held 7 bases outside the gene matches. The CDR3 length is 13 residues. Here the CDR3 reads CASMPGQGAGYTF. The CDR3 bases are TGTGCCAGCATGCCGGGACAGGGAGCTGGCTACACCTTC.

This clonotype has just a few counts. This chain links TRBV20-1 with TRBJ2-1; TRBD2 aligns across 9 bases. The J segment lost 6 bases and the V segment lost 3 bases, leaving 12 bases of the junction unmatched. Germline CDR1 DFQATT, CDR2 SNEGSKA (reference sequence). The CDR3 has 16 residues. Here the CDR3 DNA reads TGCAGTGCTAGGTCTGGCGGGAGGGGCAGCGGCAATGAGCAGTTCTTC. It translates to CSARSGGRGSGNEQFF.

V and J are TRBV20-1 and TRBJ1-5; D possibly corresponds to TRBD1 (5 bases). Trimming took off 3 bases at V and 3 bases at J, with 9 bases between the two ends. This CDR3 is 13 amino acids long. The V gene's germline CDR1 is DFQATT and CDR2 SNEGSKA (reference sequence). This CDR3 is CSAREDTNQPQHF. The DNA for the CDR3 is TGCAGTGCTAGGGAGGACACCAATCAGCCCCAGCATTTT.

The V gene is TRBV4-1, the J gene TRBJ2-6; no clear D. Trimming removed 1 base at V and 3 bases at J, with 7 bases between. There are 15 residues in the CDR3. In germline, CDR1 is MGHRA, CDR2 YSYEKL. Here the CDR3 reads CASSQASLGANVLTF. The CDR3 nucleotides are TGCGCCAGCAGCCAAGCCTCTCTTGGGGCCAACGTCCTGACTTTC.

This clonotype was found many times. The J gene is TRBJ2-7, the V gene TRBV2; possibly TRBD1 or TRBD2 for D (6 bases each). Between the trimmed V and J ends, which lost 6 bases and 3 bases, there was a span of 18 bases. Germline V gene lookup returns CDR1 SNHLY and CDR2 FYNNEI. The length of the CDR3 is 15 residues. For the CDR3, the DNA is TGTGCCAGCAGCCCGGAGGGGGTGCCCCTCTACGAGCAGTACGTC. Translating gives CASSPEGVPLYEQYV.